This T cell receptor (beta chain) came from a study of regulatory T cells in long-lasting Graves disease. Construction of TCR beta libraries relied on iRepertoire HTBI primers and on Arm-PCR targeting CDR3 regions. TCRdb ran MiXCR on the multiplex PCR reads and lists one entry per CDR3 protein. Among approximately 400,000 distinct CDR3 sequences listed, approximately 16% were seen once. Time point given: newly diagnosed GD, antithyroid drugs for less than 3 months. PBMCs were the source of the RNA used for TCR sequencing. The CDR3 runs to 13 residues. Trimming left V 8 bases short and J 0 bases short, with 8 bases between. Germline V gene data show CDR1 as SNHLY and CDR2 as FYNNEI. This clonotype was seen repeatedly, ten times or more. These data were also reused for a study on T cells in Graves' hyperthyroidism and ophthalmopathy.

The receptor was derived from a woman in her 40s with Graves disease. This chain links TRBV2 with TRBJ2-4; no clear D gene. The sample here was peripheral blood mononuclear cells (PBMCs), taken at new diagnosis, from a patient treated with antithyroid drugs. CDR3 in DNA: TGTGCCAGCTCGCCCATAGCCAAAAACATTCAGTACTTC. Its translation is CASSPIAKNIQYF.